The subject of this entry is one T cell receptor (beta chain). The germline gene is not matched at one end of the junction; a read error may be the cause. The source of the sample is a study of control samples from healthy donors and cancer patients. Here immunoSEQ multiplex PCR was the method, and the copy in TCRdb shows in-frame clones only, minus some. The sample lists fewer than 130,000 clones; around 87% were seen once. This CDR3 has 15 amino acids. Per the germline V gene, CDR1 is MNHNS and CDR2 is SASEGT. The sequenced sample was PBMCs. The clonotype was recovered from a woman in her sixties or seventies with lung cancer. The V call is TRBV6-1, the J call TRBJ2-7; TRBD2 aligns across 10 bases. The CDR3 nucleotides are TGTGCCAGCAGTGAAACTAGCGGGGAGATCTACGGGCAGTACTTC. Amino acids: CASSETSGEIYGQYF.